This entry features one T cell receptor (beta chain) sequence. This CDR3 region has 15 residues. Trimming left V 3 bases short and J 0 bases short, with 9 bases between. TCRdb reanalysed the 5' RACE reads using MiXCR and keeps one entry per CDR3 protein. The data contain a few hundred thousand distinct CDR3 sequences, about 23% of them singletons. The sample is drawn from a study of T-cell memory formation after mild COVID-19. Material: PBMCs or a T cell subset sorted from them (not recorded which). The clonotype comes from an adult woman who had mild COVID-19 (a few samples of this study predate the infection). Cell type and time point are not known. V is TRBV12-3 or TRBV12-4 and J is TRBJ1-3; D is uncertain. DNA for the CDR3: TGTGCCAGCAGTTTTCTGATCGCCTCTGGAAACACCATATATTTT. Encoded protein: CASSFLIASGNTIYF.